One and the same sample provided the 23 T cell receptor beta chains below, sequenced in a study of T cells in Graves' hyperthyroidism and ophthalmopathy. RNA transcripts served as the template for amplifying TCR beta CDR3 regions. First-round RT-PCR targeting the TCR CDR3 was performed with the HTBI primer set. TCRdb itself ran the multiplex PCR reads through MiXCR, one entry per CDR3 protein. The repertoire holds a few hundred thousand distinct CDR3 sequences, more than 15% seen once, with under 3.5% in the top ten. The specimen was blood. The receptors come from a woman aged 40 to 55 with Graves' ophthalmopathy.

The chain employs TRBV27 and TRBJ2-3; perhaps TRBD2 as D (7 bases). Germline V CDR1 and CDR2: MNHEY, SMNVEV (reference sequence). V shed 5 bases and J shed 5 bases, with 14 bases lying between them. The CDR3 loop spans 14 amino acids. CDR3 residues: CASSARGRLDTQYF. As DNA, the CDR3 is TGTGCCAGCAGTGCGCGGGGGCGGCTAGATACGCAGTATTTT.

There are a few counts of this clonotype. The CDR3 spells CASSRDTNYEQYF. CDR3 DNA: TGCGCCAGCAGCCGGGACACAAACTACGAGCAGTACTTC. The chain combines TRBV5-1 with TRBJ2-7; the D gene is possibly TRBD1 (6 bases). The CDR3 contains 13 residues. V gave up 4 bases and J gave up 3 bases, with 11 bases separating them. In germline, CDR1 is SGHRS, CDR2 YFSETQ. The variable domain in full, completed from reference TRBV5-1 and TRBJ2-7, reads KAGVTQTPRYLIKTRGQQVTLSCSPISGHRSVSWYQQTPGQGLQFLFEYFSETQRNKGNFPGRFSGRQFSNSRSEMNVSTLELGDSALYLCASSRDTNYEQYFGPGTRLTVT.

This chain connects TRBV18 to TRBJ1-1, with a possible D match to TRBD1 (6 bases). The germline gives CDR1 KGHSH, CDR2 LQKENI. The CDR3 totals 15 residues. Trimming removed 4 bases at V and 3 bases at J, with 15 bases between. CDR3 sequence (DNA): TGTGCCAGCTCACTCCGGGGGCCACCATACACTGAAGCTTTCTTT. Encoded protein: CASSLRGPPYTEAFF.

The table lists this clonotype with many counts. The chain uses TRBV11-2 and TRBJ2-7; D gene uncertain. The CDR3 sequence is 11 residues long. Germline assignment: CDR1 SGHAT and CDR2 FQNNGV. Trimming removed 5 bases at V and 5 bases at J, with 7 bases between. The CDR3 protein is CASSPLNEQYF. The DNA for the CDR3 is TGTGCCAGCAGCCCCCTTAACGAGCAGTACTTC.

This clonotype appeared many times. The chain carries TRBV30 and TRBJ1-5; D gene uncertain. The V and J ends lost 0 bases and 3 bases respectively, with 9 bases between them. The germline gives CDR1 GTSNPN, CDR2 SVGIG (reference sequence). This CDR3 has 14 residues. Here the CDR3 reads CAWSVVQSNQPQHF. CDR3 bases: TGTGCCTGGAGTGTTGTCCAGTCCAATCAGCCCCAGCATTTT. Using reference TRBV30 and TRBJ1-5 for the parts outside the CDR3, the full variable domain is SQTIHQWPATLVQPVGSPLSLECTVEGTSNPNLYWYRQAAGRGLQLLFYSVGIGQISSEVPQNLSASRPQDRQFILSSKKLLLSDSGFYLCAWSVVQSNQPQHFGDGTRLSIL.

This clonotype appeared a single time. V and J are TRBV7-9 and TRBJ1-4; no definite D call. Germline CDR1 SEHNR, CDR2 FQNEAQ (reference sequence). V gave up 2 bases and J gave up 10 bases, with 20 bases separating them. This CDR3 is built from 16 residues. The CDR3 DNA follows: TGTGCCAGCAGCTTATTAAAGGGAGCTCCACATGGAAAACTGTTTTTT. Encoded protein: CASSLLKGAPHGKLFF.

This clonotype was seen ten or more times. J is TRBJ1-4 and V is TRBV28; D possibly corresponds to TRBD1 (5 bases). Trimming stripped 10 bases from V and 1 base from J, with 13 bases between. The CDR3 is 14 residues long. CDR1 is MDHEN and CDR2 is SYDVKM in the germline V gene. The DNA of the CDR3 is TGTGCCATCGGGGACCAGGGAACTAATGAAAAACTGTTTTTT. Its translation: CAIGDQGTNEKLFF.

This clonotype was observed many times. CDR3 coding DNA: TGTGCCAGCAGGGGGGCGGGGACCCTTCGTCAGCCCCAGCATTTT. The encoded protein is CASRGAGTLRQPQHF. The chain links TRBV12-3 or TRBV12-4 to TRBJ1-5; tentative D call: TRBD1 (6 bases). The CDR3 runs 15 residues. Trimming took 6 bases from V and 6 from J, leaving 18 bases between them.

This clonotype was found many times. This chain links TRBV11-2 with TRBJ2-4; D not resolved. The CDR3 is 13 amino acids. The V end lost 4 bases, the J end lost 9 bases, and 13 bases lay between the germline ends. Per germline, CDR1 SGHAT and CDR2 FQNNGV. The CDR3 DNA sequence: TGTGCCAGCAGCTCAGGTCGGTTCGGCATTCAGTACTTC. As protein: CASSSGRFGIQYF.

In its sample, this clonotype was seen many times. The J gene is TRBJ1-2, the V gene TRBV28; 9 bases align to TRBD1. Looked up from germline, CDR1 is MDHEN and CDR2 is SYDVKM. This CDR3 is built from 13 residues. V shed 11 bases and J 7 bases; nucleotides not matched to a gene: 11. This CDR3 is CAGTDRGLAGYTF. CDR3 nucleotides: TGTGCCGGGACCGACAGGGGGTTGGCTGGCTACACCTTC.

This clonotype was seen ten or more times. The chain joins TRBV6-1 to TRBJ1-5; tentative D call: TRBD1 (5 bases). V was pared by 5 bases and J by 4 bases, with 18 bases between. This CDR3 spans 16 amino acids. From germline, CDR1 is MNHNS and CDR2 SASEGT. This CDR3 reads CASSNGAGWTNQPQHF. The CDR3 nucleotides read TGTGCCAGCAGTAACGGGGCAGGGTGGACAAATCAGCCCCAGCATTTT.

A few counts support this clonotype. This chain connects TRBV5-1 to TRBJ2-1; 7 bases fit TRBD2. The germline V gene has CDR1 SGHRS and CDR2 YFSETQ. J was trimmed by 0 bases and V by 2 bases; bases with no gene match: 2. The CDR3 covers 15 residues. DNA for the CDR3: TGCGCCAGCAGCTTTCGGGGGGACTCCTACAATGAGCAGTTCTTC. Translation: CASSFRGDSYNEQFF.

The rearrangement uses TRBV6-1 and TRBJ2-5, with D perhaps TRBD2 (5 bases). The germline CDR1 and CDR2 sequences are MNHNS and SASEGT. V dropped 7 bases and J dropped 5 bases, with 20 bases sitting between them. There are 15 residues in the CDR3. Written as DNA, the CDR3 is TGTGCCAGCACTGCATTTGGGAGCGGTCTGGAGACCCAGTACTTC. Translation: CASTAFGSGLETQYF.

CDR3 protein: CAISADRGDTEAFF. CDR3 sequence (DNA): TGTGCCATCAGCGCTGACAGGGGGGACACTGAAGCTTTCTTT. The chain couples TRBV10-3 to TRBJ1-1; 9 bases are a match to TRBD1. CDR1 is ENHRY and CDR2 is SYGVKD in the germline V gene. The CDR3 totals 14 residues. V shed 6 bases and J 3 bases; nucleotides not matched to a gene: 5.

In this sample, this clonotype turned up a few times. The chain is built from TRBV7-6 and TRBJ2-1; D is unresolved. The V end lost 4 bases, the J end lost 12 bases, and 10 bases lay between the germline ends. This CDR3 contains 11 residues. Germline V CDR1 and CDR2: SGHVS, FNYEAQ. The CDR3 nucleotides read TGTGCCAGCAGCTCAACCGCTTTGCAGTTCTTC. Residues: CASSSTALQFF.

This clonotype occurred many times. The chain has TRBV11-2 and TRBJ2-1; 7 nucleotides agree with TRBD2. Germline V gene lookup returns CDR1 SGHAT and CDR2 FQNNGV. The CDR3 has 17 residues. V gave up 6 bases and J gave up 3 bases; unmatched junction bases: 14. The CDR3 loop is CASSLQRSGLLYNEQFF. Written as DNA, the CDR3 is TGTGCCAGCAGTCTCCAACGTTCGGGACTACTCTACAATGAGCAGTTCTTC.

This clonotype was recorded at least ten times. The CDR3 DNA follows: TGTGCCAGCTGCCGGACAGGGACTGAAGCTTTCTTT. Translating gives CASCRTGTEAFF. V gene TRBV2 combines with J gene TRBJ1-1, with TRBD1 identical over 8 bases. V lost 8 bases to trimming and J lost 5 bases; unmatched junction nucleotides: 4. The germline gives CDR1 SNHLY, CDR2 FYNNEI. This CDR3 is built from 12 residues.

The chain joins TRBV10-3 to TRBJ1-3; unclear D gene. V was clipped by 6 bases and J by 2 bases, with 5 bases between them. The germline gives CDR1 ENHRY, CDR2 SYGVKD. The CDR3 is 12 residues long. CDR3 DNA sequence: TGTGCCATCAGCCCAGCTGGAAACACCATATATTTT. It is translated as CAISPAGNTIYF.

Many counts were recorded for this clonotype. The CDR3 loop is CASSLGDNEIETQYF. In nucleotides, the CDR3 is TGTGCCAGCAGCCTTGGGGACAATGAGATCGAGACCCAGTACTTC. V is TRBV7-3 and J is TRBJ2-5; tentatively, D is TRBD1 (6 bases). Trimming took off 5 bases at V and 5 bases at J, with 18 bases between the two ends. CDR3 size: 15 residues. CDR1 SGHTA and CDR2 FQGTGA come from the germline V gene.

The chain is built from TRBV29-1 and TRBJ2-3; the match to TRBD2 covers 15 bases. Germline CDR1 is SQVTM and CDR2 is ANQGSEA. This CDR3 has 23 amino acids. After removal of 2 bases from V and 6 bases from J, the junction contained 27 bases not matched to a gene. Here the CDR3 DNA reads TGCAGCGTTGAAAGGCCGGGACAGGTATTCAGCGGGACTAGCGGGGGGCCGGTGGATACGCAGTATTTT. Residues: CSVERPGQVFSGTSGGPVDTQYF.

As regards this clonotype: One end of the junction fails to match germline, which may point to a read error. The rearrangement joins TRBV5-1 to TRBJ1-5, with D unresolved. Germline CDR1 SGHRS, CDR2 YFSETQ. There are 13 residues in the CDR3. The CDR3 DNA reads TGCGCCGGCATTAGGGCTAGCAATCAGCCCAAGCATTTT. This gives the protein CAGIRASNQPKHF. The full variable domain, in which reference TRBV5-1 and TRBJ1-5 provide the parts outside the CDR3, is KAGVTQTPRYLIKTRGQQVTLSCSPISGHRSVSWYQQTPGQGLQFLFEYFSETQRNKGNFPGRFSGRQFSNSRSEMNVSTLELGDSALYLCAGIRASNQPKHFGDGTRLSIL.

This clonotype has at least ten counts. The genes are TRBV27 and TRBJ2-5; maybe TRBD2 (6 bases). V dropped 1 base and J dropped 4 bases, with 16 bases sitting between them. The CDR3 consists of 16 residues. Germline assignment: CDR1 MNHEY and CDR2 SMNVEV (reference sequence). CDR3 loop: CASSLYPGATPETQYF. CDR3 DNA: TGTGCCAGCAGTTTATATCCGGGAGCAACCCCAGAGACCCAGTACTTC.

This clonotype was seen only a few times. A read error is possible here, since a much larger clone lies one base away. This chain uses TRBV11-2 with TRBJ2-1; unclear D gene. Germline V gene data show CDR1 as SGHAT and CDR2 as FQNNGV. The length of the CDR3 is 12 residues. CDR3 sequence reads: CASSLYRNEQLF. The CDR3 region has the DNA TGTGCCAGCAGCTTGTACCGAAATGAGCAGCTCTTC.